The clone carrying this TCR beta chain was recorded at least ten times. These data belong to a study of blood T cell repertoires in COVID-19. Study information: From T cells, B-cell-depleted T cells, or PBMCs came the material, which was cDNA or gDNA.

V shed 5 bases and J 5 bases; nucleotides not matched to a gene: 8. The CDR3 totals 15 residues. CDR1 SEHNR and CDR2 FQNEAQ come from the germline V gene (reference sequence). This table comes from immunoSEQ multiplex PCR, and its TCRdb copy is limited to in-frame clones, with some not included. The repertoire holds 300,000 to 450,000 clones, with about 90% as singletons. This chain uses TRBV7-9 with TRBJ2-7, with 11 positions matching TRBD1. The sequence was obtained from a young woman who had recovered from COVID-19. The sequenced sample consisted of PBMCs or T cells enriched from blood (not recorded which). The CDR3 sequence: CASSPWDRGKDEQYF. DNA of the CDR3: TGTGCCAGCAGCCCGTGGGACAGGGGGAAGGACGAGCAGTACTTC.